Below, 30 T cell receptor beta chains from the same sample are listed, as sequenced in a study of blood T cell repertoires in COVID-19. Produced via immunoSEQ multiplex PCR; TCRdb's table is partial and in-frame only. In the table there are 200,000 to 300,000 clones, approximately 88% of which are singletons. Sequencing was done on a sample of peripheral blood. Receptor source: a human donor in a cohort sampled during active COVID-19.

The V gene is TRBV19, the J gene TRBJ2-7; 12 bases are a match to TRBD1. After removal of 3 bases from V and 5 bases from J, the junction contained 5 bases not matched to a gene. CDR3 size: 15 residues. Looked up from germline, CDR1 is LNHDA and CDR2 is SQIVND (reference sequence). The CDR3 sequence: CASSIGGTGGNEQYF. DNA of the CDR3: TGTGCCAGTAGTATTGGGGGGACAGGGGGCAACGAGCAGTACTTC.

The chain joins TRBV2 to TRBJ1-4; 8 bases map to TRBD1. Looked up from germline, CDR1 is SNHLY and CDR2 is FYNNEI. This CDR3 has 13 residues. V shed 8 bases, J shed 7 bases, and the junction held 6 bases outside the gene matches. The CDR3 region has the DNA TGTGCCAGCCATCAGGGGGCGGGTGAAAAACTGTTTTTT. Its translation: CASHQGAGEKLFF.

In DNA form, the CDR3 reads TGTGCCAGCAGTTACTCGGGGGGAGGGAACACTGAAGCTTTCTTT. Translating gives CASSYSGGGNTEAFF. J is TRBJ1-1 and V is TRBV6-5, with D perhaps TRBD1 (5 bases). CDR3 length: 15 residues. From germline, CDR1 is MNHEY and CDR2 SVGAGI. Trimming removed 0 bases at V and 1 base at J, with 9 bases between.

The V gene is TRBV4-3, the J gene TRBJ1-2; 11 positions match TRBD1. CDR1 is LGHNA and CDR2 is YSLEER in the germline V gene. The length of the CDR3 is 15 residues. The trim removed 3 bases at V and 8 bases at J, leaving 8 bases unmatched. This CDR3 reads CASSQPPGQGGGYTF. CDR3 coding DNA: TGCGCCAGCAGCCAGCCTCCGGGACAGGGGGGCGGCTACACCTTC.

J is TRBJ1-1 and V is TRBV2, with D unresolved. CDR1 SNHLY and CDR2 FYNNEI come from the germline V gene. The V and J ends lost 10 bases and 3 bases respectively, with 9 bases between them. The CDR3 totals 11 residues. The CDR3 DNA follows: TGTGCCATCCGGACTGACACTGAAGCTTTCTTT. This sequence encodes CAIRTDTEAFF.

The V call is TRBV5-4, the J call TRBJ2-5; a possible D gene is TRBD2 (7 bases). The V end was cut by 4 bases, the J end by 12 bases, with 19 bases between. From germline, CDR1 is SGHNT and CDR2 YYREEE (reference sequence). The CDR3 runs to 13 residues. The CDR3 here is CASSRDRGGLEYF. CDR3 DNA: TGTGCCAGCAGCCGAGATAGGGGGGGCCTCGAGTACTTC.

J is TRBJ1-4 and V is TRBV29-1; D is possibly TRBD1 (5 bases). Trimming took off 7 bases at V and 7 bases at J, with 19 bases between the two ends. The CDR3 length is 14 residues. Germline V gene data show CDR1 as SQVTM and CDR2 as ANQGSEA. This CDR3 is CSAIQGHTPEKLFF. The CDR3 DNA reads TGCAGCGCAATTCAGGGCCATACCCCTGAAAAACTGTTTTTT.

The chain has TRBV15 and TRBJ2-7; 10 positions match TRBD2. The CDR3 sequence is 17 residues long. V lost 5 bases, J lost 2 bases, and 12 bases stayed unmatched. Germline V gene lookup returns CDR1 LNHNV and CDR2 YYDKDF (reference sequence). CDR3 sequence: CATSGEGRAGGTYEQYF. CDR3 nucleotides: TGTGCCACCAGCGGGGAGGGGAGAGCGGGAGGGACCTACGAGCAGTACTTC.

The chain recombines TRBV6-5 with TRBJ1-4, with 9 nucleotides matching TRBD1. With 7 bases clipped from V and 4 bases from J, the junction kept 4 bases outside the gene matches. Germline CDR1 reads MNHEY; CDR2 reads SVGAGI. The CDR3 is made up of 14 amino acids. The DNA for the CDR3 is TGTGCCAGCACCGAGGGACAGGGTAATGAAAAACTGTTTTTT. It translates to CASTEGQGNEKLFF.

The rearrangement joins TRBV6-5 to TRBJ1-2; D uncertain. Trimming cost V 4 bases and J 3 bases, with 15 bases left between them. Germline values: CDR1 MNHEY, CDR2 SVGAGI. The CDR3 loop spans 15 amino acids. CDR3 DNA: TGTGCCAGCAGTTTTCAAGCGCCCCCCGACTATGGCTACACCTTC. Encoded protein: CASSFQAPPDYGYTF.

The rearrangement links TRBV7-2 to TRBJ2-7; 15 positions agree with TRBD2. V gave up 5 bases and J gave up 2 bases; unmatched junction bases: 4. The CDR3 covers 16 residues. Germline CDR1 is SGHTA and CDR2 is FQGNSA. The CDR3 region is CASSAGLAGGPYEQYF. The DNA of the CDR3 is TGTGCCAGCAGCGCGGGACTAGCGGGGGGACCCTACGAGCAGTACTTC.

J is TRBJ2-7 and V is TRBV6-5; 9 nucleotides line up with TRBD1. J gave up 2 bases and V 8 bases, and 4 bases lay outside the gene matches. CDR3 length: 13 residues. CDR1 and CDR2 from the germline V gene are MNHEY and SVGAGI. CDR3 sequence (DNA): TGTGCCAGCCTCTGGACAGGGGCCTACGAGCAGTACTTC. Protein: CASLWTGAYEQYF.

The sample holds one count of this clone. This sequence joins TRBV3-1 (or the pseudogene TRBV3-2) and TRBJ2-7, with 7 bases aligning to TRBD1. Germline CDR1 and CDR2: LGHDT and YNNKEL (reference sequence). J gave up 1 base and V 3 bases, and 3 bases lay outside the gene matches. The CDR3 contains 14 residues. The CDR3 loop reads CASSQTGRSYEQYF. The CDR3 coding sequence is TGTGCCAGCAGCCAGACAGGGAGATCCTACGAGCAGTACTTC.

The V gene is TRBV18, the J gene TRBJ1-3; D call uncertain. Germline CDR1 is KGHSH and CDR2 is LQKENI. The CDR3 runs to 17 residues. V lost 2 bases to trimming and J lost 0 bases, with 14 bases between them. CDR3 sequence (DNA): TGTGCCAGCTCACCAGTCTCCGGGGTTCTCTCTGGAAACACCATATATTTT. Its translation is CASSPVSGVLSGNTIYF.

V is TRBV6-5 and J is TRBJ2-7; tentative D call: TRBD1 (5 bases). The CDR3 consists of 13 residues. Trimming removed 6 bases at V and 4 bases at J, with 13 bases between. Germline assignment: CDR1 MNHEY and CDR2 SVGAGI. The CDR3 bases are TGTGCCAGCAGCTTCGGACAACTTTACGAGCAGTACTTC. It translates to CASSFGQLYEQYF.

The chain has TRBV28 and TRBJ2-3, with D unresolved. Germline assignment: CDR1 MDHEN and CDR2 SYDVKM. The CDR3 is 16 residues long. Trimming took off 4 bases at V and 2 bases at J, with 16 bases between the two ends. CDR3 protein: CASSSLFVRNTDTQYF. As DNA, the CDR3 is TGTGCCAGCAGTTCTCTATTTGTCCGTAACACAGATACGCAGTATTTT.

This clone was seen only a few times. V gene TRBV6-6 combines with J gene TRBJ2-7; D gene ambiguous. The germline V gene has CDR1 MNHNY and CDR2 SVGAGI (reference sequence). The CDR3 is 13 residues long. Trimming took 1 base from V and 0 from J, leaving 4 bases between them. As DNA, the CDR3 is TGTGCCAGCAGTTACTACGGCTCCTACGAGCAGTACTTC. Protein: CASSYYGSYEQYF.

This chain links TRBV27 with TRBJ2-7; D might be TRBD1 (5 bases). The ends were cut back, 8 bases at V and 5 bases at J, with 16 bases in the middle. The CDR3 spans 13 residues. Per the germline V gene, CDR1 is MNHEY and CDR2 is SMNVEV (reference sequence). DNA of the CDR3: TGTGCCAGCGCGTGGCTCACAGGCGACGAGCAGTACTTC. It specifies CASAWLTGDEQYF.

V gene TRBV7-2 combines with J gene TRBJ2-7, with D possibly matching TRBD1 (6 bases). CDR3 length equals 15 residues. Germline loops: CDR1 SGHTA, CDR2 FQGNSA. V lost 1 base and J 1 base, leaving 11 bases between the germline ends. CDR3 coding DNA: TGTGCCAGCAGCTTAGGTACAGGGCAATCCTACGAGCAGTACTTC. It yields the protein CASSLGTGQSYEQYF.

This chain uses TRBV10-3 with TRBJ2-5, with 7 bases lining up with TRBD1. V was pared by 8 bases and J by 4 bases, with 4 bases of the junction left unmatched. This CDR3 is 12 amino acids long. From germline, CDR1 is ENHRY and CDR2 SYGVKD. The CDR3 loop reads CAIPGGAETQYF. CDR3 DNA: TGTGCCATCCCAGGGGGTGCAGAGACCCAGTACTTC.

The chain couples TRBV5-4 to TRBJ2-3, with D possibly TRBD2 on 6 matching bases. Germline CDR1 SGHNT, CDR2 YYREEE (reference sequence). The CDR3 contains 15 residues. The CDR3 DNA reads TGTGCGAGCCGAGGTGCGGGGCGGGACCAAGATACGCAGTATTTT. The encoded protein is CASRGAGRDQDTQYF. The variable domain in full, completed from reference TRBV5-4 and TRBJ2-3, reads ETGVTQSPTHLIKTRGQQVTLRCSSQSGHNTVSWYQQALGQGPQFIFQYYREEENGRGNFPPRFSGLQFPNYSSELNVNALELDDSALYLCASRGAGRDQDTQYFGPGTRLTVL.

This chain links TRBV18 with TRBJ2-5; D may be TRBD1 (5 bases). CDR3 length: 16 residues. CDR1 KGHSH and CDR2 LQKENI come from the germline V gene. Trimming pared 5 bases from V and 2 bases from J, leaving 18 bases between. The CDR3 is CASSSTPGADQETQYF. As DNA, the CDR3 is TGTGCCAGCTCATCCACACCTGGGGCAGATCAAGAGACCCAGTACTTC. Combining the CDR3 with reference TRBV18 and TRBJ2-5 gives the whole variable domain NAGVMQNPRHLVRRRGQEARLRCSPMKGHSHVYWYRQLPEEGLKFMVYLQKENIIDESGMPKERFSAEFPKEGPSILRIQQVVRGDSAAYFCASSSTPGADQETQYFGPGTRLLVL.

The CDR3 bases are TGTGCCAGCAGCTTAAAAGTTAGCGGGATAACCTACGAGCAGTACTTC. It codes for CASSLKVSGITYEQYF. This rearrangement joins TRBV13 to TRBJ2-7, with 8 bases that match TRBD2. Germline CDR1 and CDR2: PRHDT and FYEKMQ (reference sequence). The CDR3 loop spans 16 amino acids. With V trimmed by 2 bases and J by 2 bases, 8 bases remained unmatched.

The rearrangement uses TRBV4-3 and TRBJ1-4; perhaps TRBD1 as D (5 bases). CDR3 length: 16 residues. Per germline, CDR1 LGHNA and CDR2 YSLEER. V lost 0 bases and J lost 15, with 23 bases in between. DNA for the CDR3: TGCGCCAGCAGCCAAGATAGTTCAAGGGGTGGGGGACTCATGTTTTTT. Its translation is CASSQDSSRGGGLMFF.

V is TRBV7-9 and J is TRBJ2-1, with a possible D match to TRBD1 (5 bases). The CDR3 is 13 residues long. Between the trimmed V and J ends, which lost 10 bases and 4 bases, there was a span of 14 bases. Germline V gives CDR1 SEHNR, CDR2 FQNEAQ (reference sequence). Here the CDR3 reads CATEAQGYNEQFF. The CDR3 DNA reads as TGTGCCACCGAGGCCCAGGGATACAATGAGCAGTTCTTC.

This clone was detected only once. The chain has TRBV7-9 and TRBJ1-5; 8 bases match TRBD1. The CDR3 length is 16 residues. Germline V CDR1 and CDR2: SEHNR, FQNEAQ (reference sequence). The junction had 8 bases not matched to a gene; V was cut back by 1 base and J by 6 bases. CDR3 sequence reads: CASSLEAPGQGQPQHF. Here the CDR3 DNA reads TGTGCCAGCAGCTTAGAAGCTCCCGGACAGGGTCAGCCCCAGCATTTT.

V is TRBV20-1 and J is TRBJ2-3, with D tentatively TRBD1 (5 bases). The length of the CDR3 is 16 residues. Trimming took off 3 bases at V and 2 bases at J, with 18 bases between the two ends. Per the germline V gene, CDR1 is DFQATT and CDR2 is SNEGSKA (reference sequence). As DNA, the CDR3 is TGCAGTGCTAGTAGAGAAAACAGGATTATCACAGATACGCAGTATTTT. The encoded protein is CSASRENRIITDTQYF.

The rearrangement uses TRBV10-1 and TRBJ2-5; 7 bases line up with TRBD1. Trimming removed 6 bases from V and 2 bases from J; junction bases left unmatched: 9. The CDR3 runs to 15 residues. Looked up from germline, CDR1 is WNHNN and CDR2 is SYGVQD (reference sequence). CDR3: CASSPGTVKQETQYF. CDR3 nucleotide sequence: TGCGCCAGCAGCCCCGGGACAGTGAAACAAGAGACCCAGTACTTC.

This clone was picked up one time. The chain combines TRBV7-2 with TRBJ2-3; 11 nucleotides align to TRBD2. Germline V CDR1 and CDR2: SGHTA, FQGNSA. V shed 5 bases and J 4 bases; nucleotides not matched to a gene: 2. The CDR3 sequence is 14 residues long. The CDR3 here is CASSHSGGADTQYF. As DNA, the CDR3 is TGTGCCAGCAGCCATAGCGGGGGGGCAGATACGCAGTATTTT.

V and J are TRBV5-1 and TRBJ1-3; 7 bases align to TRBD1. Germline V gives CDR1 SGHRS, CDR2 YFSETQ. The CDR3 runs 14 residues. Unmatched junction bases numbered 2, after V lost 4 bases and J lost 1 base. The DNA for the CDR3 is TGCGCCAGCAGCATGACAGGGTCTGGAAACACCATATATTTT. Its protein product is CASSMTGSGNTIYF.